A single sample is the source of the 25 T cell receptor beta chains below, sequenced in a study of T-cell memory formation after mild COVID-19. TCRdb used MiXCR to reprocess the 5' RACE reads, holding one entry per CDR3 protein. Of approximately 400,000 distinct CDR3 sequences in the sample, around 17% are singletons; the top ten hold 20% to 25%. Sequenced material: PBMCs or a T cell subset sorted from them (not recorded which). These receptors came from a man aged 18 to 30 who had mild COVID-19 (a few samples of this study predate the infection). Cell type and time point are not known.

The genes are TRBV10-3 and TRBJ2-7, with 11 bases fitting TRBD2. Germline lookup yields CDR1 ENHRY and CDR2 SYGVKD. With V trimmed by 7 bases and J by 4 bases, 9 bases remained unmatched. CDR3 size: 15 residues. The CDR3 nucleotides read TGTGCCATCACTTCGGCTAGCGGGGGGAGGTACGAGCAGTACTTC. Translation gives CAITSASGGRYEQYF.

The V gene is TRBV29-1, the J gene TRBJ1-2; no definite D call. The CDR3 consists of 14 residues. The V and J ends lost 6 bases and 5 bases respectively, with 19 bases between them. Germline V gene sequence: CDR1 SQVTM, CDR2 ANQGSEA. The DNA for the CDR3 is TGCAGCGTCGCGGGAGGCGGAGCATCGTATGGCTACACCTTC. This sequence encodes CSVAGGGASYGYTF.

This clonotype was counted between two and nine times. The genes are TRBV6-5 and TRBJ2-3; 7 bases are a match to TRBD1. Germline V gives CDR1 MNHEY, CDR2 SVGAGI. Trimming cost V 5 bases and J 6 bases; bases outside gene matches: 8. This CDR3 is 14 amino acids long. In nucleotides, the CDR3 is TGTGCCAGCAGTCTCTTTCGACAGGGCGATACGCAGTATTTT. Its translation: CASSLFRQGDTQYF.

The V and J genes are TRBV5-6 and TRBJ2-5; 10 bases align to TRBD1. CDR1 SGHDT and CDR2 YYEEEE come from the germline V gene. V lost 4 bases and J lost 4; bases outside the gene matches: 13. The CDR3 loop spans 17 amino acids. In DNA form, the CDR3 reads TGTGCCAGCAGCCTCGATTACCGGGACAGGGGAGGAGAGACCCAGTACTTC. Translating it yields CASSLDYRDRGGETQYF.

The rearrangement uses TRBV6-2 or TRBV6-3 and TRBJ2-5; 7 bases line up with TRBD1. The CDR3 contains 14 residues. Germline loops: CDR1 MNHEY, CDR2 SVGEGT. V was pared by 6 bases and J by 5 bases, with 9 bases of the junction left unmatched. The CDR3 protein is CASRQTGVPETQYF. The DNA for the CDR3 is TGTGCCAGCAGGCAAACAGGGGTGCCCGAGACCCAGTACTTC.

This clonotype was seen at least ten times. The chain is built from TRBV20-1 and TRBJ2-7, with 10 bases identical to TRBD2. Per the germline V gene, CDR1 is DFQATT and CDR2 is SNEGSKA (reference sequence). J was trimmed by 3 bases and V by 5 bases; bases with no gene match: 7. The CDR3 totals 14 residues. The CDR3 loop reads CSAGPSGGYYEQYF. DNA of the CDR3: TGCAGTGCTGGCCCTAGCGGGGGATACTACGAGCAGTACTTC.

This CDR3 is CATRGSSTDTQYF. CDR3 nucleotides: TGTGCCACACGGGGGTCTAGCACAGATACGCAGTATTTT. This chain connects TRBV6-6 to TRBJ2-3; D is perhaps TRBD2 (6 bases). The germline gives CDR1 MNHNY, CDR2 SVGAGI (reference sequence). V was shortened by 10 bases and J by 0 bases, with 11 bases between the two germline ends. CDR3 size: 13 residues.

The chain has TRBV7-9 and TRBJ2-7; D perhaps matches TRBD1 (5 bases). The CDR3 is 14 amino acids. The germline V and J ends were trimmed by 2 bases and 6 bases, with 14 bases remaining between them. Germline V gene sequence: CDR1 SEHNR, CDR2 FQNEAQ (reference sequence). CDR3 in DNA: TGTGCCAGCAGCTTAAGGGTCAGGGCGTCCGAGCAGTACGTC. It yields the protein CASSLRVRASEQYV.

This clonotype was observed many times. Here the CDR3 reads CASIKLAGGNTGELFF. CDR3 sequence (DNA): TGTGCCAGCATAAAACTAGCGGGGGGAAACACCGGGGAGCTGTTTTTT. The chain carries TRBV12-3 or TRBV12-4 and TRBJ2-2, with TRBD2 matching 12 bases. This CDR3 region has 16 residues. V lost 7 bases, J lost 2 bases, and 5 bases stayed unmatched.

This chain joins TRBV10-3 and TRBJ1-1; no clear D. Germline CDR1 is ENHRY and CDR2 is SYGVKD. V lost 4 bases to trimming and J lost 1 base, with 7 bases between them. This CDR3 contains 13 residues. The CDR3 bases are TGTGCCATCAGTGCTCTAGGGAACACTGAAGCTTTCTTT. Protein product: CAISALGNTEAFF.

This clonotype was counted many times. The chain carries TRBV5-1 and TRBJ2-4, with D possibly matching TRBD2 (7 bases). There are 18 residues in the CDR3. V shed 4 bases and J shed 9 bases, with 29 bases lying between them. The germline gives CDR1 SGHRS, CDR2 YFSETQ. The CDR3 coding sequence is TGCGCCAGCAGCCAAGAGGCCTTGGCGGGCCGGAGGGGGGGCATTCAGTACTTC. Protein: CASSQEALAGRRGGIQYF.

This chain connects TRBV5-1 to TRBJ1-1; unclear D gene. V dropped 4 bases and J dropped 0 bases, with 13 bases sitting between them. In germline, CDR1 is SGHRS, CDR2 YFSETQ. This CDR3 has 15 amino acids. CDR3 amino acids: CASSPTAVMNTEAFF. As DNA, the CDR3 is TGCGCCAGCAGCCCCACGGCGGTAATGAACACTGAAGCTTTCTTT.

This clonotype was recorded at least ten times. V and J are TRBV2 and TRBJ2-7; D unresolved. Trimming stripped 1 base from V and 6 bases from J, with 10 bases between. Germline V gene data show CDR1 as SNHLY and CDR2 as FYNNEI. This CDR3 region has 13 residues. The CDR3 DNA reads as TGTGCCAGCAGTGAAGTGTTCTTTCCCGAGCAGTACGTC. It yields the protein CASSEVFFPEQYV.

In its sample, this clonotype was seen a few times. This sequence joins TRBV14 and TRBJ2-2; D possibly corresponds to TRBD1 (5 bases). Trimming removed 0 bases at V and 7 bases at J, with 9 bases between. This CDR3 is 14 amino acids long. Germline CDR1 and CDR2: SGHDN and FVKESK. CDR3 sequence (DNA): TGTGCCAGCAGCCAAGATAGAGACAGCGGGGAGCTGTTTTTT. The encoded protein is CASSQDRDSGELFF.

About this clonotype itself: The junction and the germline gene differ at one end; a read error may be behind it. V usage is TRBV6-6 and J usage is TRBJ1-1; no clear D. Germline V gene lookup returns CDR1 MNHNY and CDR2 SVGAGI (reference sequence). The CDR3 extends over 13 amino acids. For the CDR3, the DNA is TGTGCCAGAAGTTACACCAGGAACACTGAAGCTTTCTTT. Translated, it gives CARSYTRNTEAFF.

The chain is built from TRBV5-1 and TRBJ1-1; weak D call: TRBD1 (5 bases). V was trimmed by 0 bases and J by 5 bases, leaving 11 bases between them. Germline values: CDR1 SGHRS, CDR2 YFSETQ. The CDR3 totals 14 residues. CDR3 sequence reads: CASSLVGLGTEAFF. CDR3 coding DNA: TGCGCCAGCAGCTTGGTGGGGCTGGGGACTGAAGCTTTCTTT.

CDR3 loop: CASSLGGQGRGYTF. The CDR3 DNA sequence: TGTGCCAGCAGCTTAGGAGGACAGGGGAGAGGCTACACCTTC. The chain has TRBV7-2 and TRBJ1-2, with TRBD1 identical over 9 bases. This CDR3 comprises 14 residues. Germline trimming cut 1 base from V and 8 bases from J; bases unmatched to any gene: 5. Germline CDR1 SGHTA, CDR2 FQGNSA.

This clonotype appeared a few times. The chain is built from TRBV27 and TRBJ2-7; TRBD1 might be the D (5 bases). V lost 4 bases and J lost 2, with 18 bases in between. Germline assignment: CDR1 MNHEY and CDR2 SMNVEV (reference sequence). CDR3 length equals 16 residues. The CDR3 spells CASSSGPPRRAYEQYF. The CDR3 nucleotides are TGTGCCAGCAGTTCTGGACCCCCCCGCAGGGCCTACGAGCAGTACTTC.

In this sample, this clonotype turned up a few times. The chain combines TRBV13 with TRBJ2-3, with 7 bases that match TRBD1. The V gene end was trimmed by 1 base and the J gene end by 3 bases; junction bases not matched to a gene: 10. The CDR3 runs to 17 residues. Looked up from germline, CDR1 is PRHDT and CDR2 is FYEKMQ (reference sequence). CDR3 sequence: CASSLDLGQRGTDTQYF. CDR3 nucleotides: TGTGCCAGCAGCTTAGACCTGGGACAGAGGGGGACAGATACGCAGTATTTT.

This clonotype was counted only a few times. The chain uses TRBV24-1 and TRBJ2-3, with 7 nucleotides matching TRBD2. J gave up 7 bases and V 3 bases, and 12 bases lay outside the gene matches. The CDR3 contains 16 residues. CDR1 and CDR2 (germline): KGHDR, SFDVKD. This CDR3 is CATSDASGTTPYTQYF. The CDR3 region has the DNA TGTGCCACCAGTGATGCCTCCGGGACTACCCCCTATACGCAGTATTTT.

The J gene is TRBJ2-7, the V gene TRBV5-5; D uncertain. The length of the CDR3 is 12 residues. V shed 0 bases and J shed 4 bases, with 5 bases lying between them. Germline CDR1 is SGHKS and CDR2 is YYEKEE (reference sequence). The CDR3 reads CASSLAEYEQYV. For the CDR3, the DNA is TGTGCCAGCAGCTTGGCAGAATACGAGCAGTACGTC.

This chain connects TRBV19 to TRBJ1-1, with 7 bases that match TRBD1. V gave up 6 bases and J gave up 1 base; unmatched junction bases: 14. The CDR3 covers 17 residues. Germline V gives CDR1 LNHDA, CDR2 SQIVND (reference sequence). The CDR3 region is CASSSGTRGTENTEAFF. CDR3 DNA: TGTGCCAGTAGCTCCGGGACCAGGGGGACCGAGAACACTGAAGCTTTCTTT.

The CDR3 region has the DNA TGCAGTGCTAGTTCAGAGGGACGCACAGGAGATACGCAGTATTTT. Translation: CSASSEGRTGDTQYF. The chain uses TRBV20-1 and TRBJ2-3; D may be TRBD1 or TRBD2 (5 bases each). The CDR3 has 15 amino acids. The germline gives CDR1 DFQATT, CDR2 SNEGSKA (reference sequence). Trimming shortened V by 3 bases and J by 5 bases, and 18 bases separated the two germline ends.

The chain uses TRBV7-6 and TRBJ1-2; D may be TRBD1 (6 bases). Trimming took 1 base from V and 4 from J, leaving 16 bases between them. The V gene's germline CDR1 is SGHVS and CDR2 FNYEAQ. CDR3 length: 16 residues. CDR3 bases: TGTGCCAGCAGCTTAGGATGGGGGCGCGACGGCTATGGCTACACCTTC. Its translation is CASSLGWGRDGYGYTF.

The V call is TRBV27, the J call TRBJ1-2; 8 bases are a match to TRBD1. The CDR3 sequence is 15 residues long. CDR1 is MNHEY and CDR2 is SMNVEV in the germline V gene (reference sequence). The V and J ends lost 5 bases and 8 bases, in that order; junction bases with no gene match: 13. CDR3 region: CASSLSLGAGGGYTF. As DNA, the CDR3 is TGTGCCAGCAGTCTCTCCCTCGGGGCAGGGGGCGGCTACACCTTC.